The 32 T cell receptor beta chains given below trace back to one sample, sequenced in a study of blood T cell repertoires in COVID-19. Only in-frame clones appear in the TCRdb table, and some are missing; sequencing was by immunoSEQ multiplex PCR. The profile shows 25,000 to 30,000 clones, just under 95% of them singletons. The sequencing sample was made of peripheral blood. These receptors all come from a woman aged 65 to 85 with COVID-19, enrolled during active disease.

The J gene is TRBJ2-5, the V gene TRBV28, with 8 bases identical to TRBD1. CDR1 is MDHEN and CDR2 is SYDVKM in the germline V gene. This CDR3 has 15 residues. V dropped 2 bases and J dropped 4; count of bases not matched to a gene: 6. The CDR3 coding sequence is TGTGCCAGCAGTTTAGGGGGACAGGCCCGAGAGACCCAGTACTTC. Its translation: CASSLGGQARETQYF.

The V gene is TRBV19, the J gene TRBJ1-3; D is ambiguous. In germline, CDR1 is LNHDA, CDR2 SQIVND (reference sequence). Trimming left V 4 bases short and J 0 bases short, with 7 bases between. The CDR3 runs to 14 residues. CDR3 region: CASSRMSSGNTIYF. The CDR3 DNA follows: TGTGCCAGTAGTAGAATGAGCTCTGGAAACACCATATATTTT. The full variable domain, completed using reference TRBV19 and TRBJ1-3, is DGGITQSPKYLFRKEGQNVTLSCEQNLNHDAMYWYRQDPGQGLRLIYYSQIVNDFQKGDIAEGYSVSREKKESFPLTVTSAQKNPTAFYLCASSRMSSGNTIYFGEGSWLTVV.

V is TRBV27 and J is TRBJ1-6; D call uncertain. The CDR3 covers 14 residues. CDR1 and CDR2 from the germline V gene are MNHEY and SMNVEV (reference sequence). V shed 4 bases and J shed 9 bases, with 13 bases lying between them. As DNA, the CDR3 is TGTGCCAGCAGTTCCCCAGGCCTTCGTTCACCCCTCCACTTT. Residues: CASSSPGLRSPLHF.

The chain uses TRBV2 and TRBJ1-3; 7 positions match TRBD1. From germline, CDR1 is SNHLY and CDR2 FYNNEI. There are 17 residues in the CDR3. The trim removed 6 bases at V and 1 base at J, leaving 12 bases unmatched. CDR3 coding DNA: TGTGCCAGCAGGAGGGGGGACAGTGGGATATCTGGAAACACCATATATTTT. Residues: CASRRGDSGISGNTIYF.

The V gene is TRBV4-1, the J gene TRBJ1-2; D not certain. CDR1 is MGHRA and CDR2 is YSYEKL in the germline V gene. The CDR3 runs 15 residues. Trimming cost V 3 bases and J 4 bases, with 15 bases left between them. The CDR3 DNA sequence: TGCGCCAGCAGCCATCCGGAGGTAGGGTTCTATGGCTACACCTTC. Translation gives CASSHPEVGFYGYTF.

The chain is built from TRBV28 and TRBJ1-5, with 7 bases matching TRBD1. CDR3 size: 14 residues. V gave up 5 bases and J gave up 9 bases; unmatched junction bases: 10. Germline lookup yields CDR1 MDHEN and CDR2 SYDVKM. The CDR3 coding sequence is TGTGCCAGCAGTGATACAGGGGCCACGCCGCCCCAGCATTTT. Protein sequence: CASSDTGATPPQHF.

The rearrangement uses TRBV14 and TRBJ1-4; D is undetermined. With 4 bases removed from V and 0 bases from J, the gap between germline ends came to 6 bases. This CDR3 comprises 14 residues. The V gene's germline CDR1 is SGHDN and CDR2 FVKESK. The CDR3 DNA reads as TGTGCCAGCAGCCGTCCTACAACTAATGAAAAACTGTTTTTT. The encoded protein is CASSRPTTNEKLFF.

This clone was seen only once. This CDR3 reads CASSLLPGSNQPQHF. CDR3 bases: TGTGCCAGCAGTCTCCTCCCGGGTAGCAATCAGCCCCAGCATTTT. V and J are TRBV27 and TRBJ1-5; D remains ambiguous. Looked up from germline, CDR1 is MNHEY and CDR2 is SMNVEV (reference sequence). This CDR3 contains 15 residues. With 5 bases removed from V and 0 bases from J, the gap between germline ends came to 11 bases.

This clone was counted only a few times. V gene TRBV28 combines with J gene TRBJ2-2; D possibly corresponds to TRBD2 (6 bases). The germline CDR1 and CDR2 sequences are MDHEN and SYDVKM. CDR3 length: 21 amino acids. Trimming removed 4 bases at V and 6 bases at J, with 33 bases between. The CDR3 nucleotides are TGTGCCAGCAGTTCCGGCCCCGATCCTCGGGAGTTGCCCCCCCCCGCCGGGGAGCTGTTTTTT. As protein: CASSSGPDPRELPPPAGELFF.

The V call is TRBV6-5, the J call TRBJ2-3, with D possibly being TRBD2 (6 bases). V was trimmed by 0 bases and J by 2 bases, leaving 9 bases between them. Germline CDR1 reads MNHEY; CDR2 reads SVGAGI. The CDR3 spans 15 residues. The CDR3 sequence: CASSYSGTYTDTQYF. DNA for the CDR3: TGTGCCAGCAGTTACTCCGGGACTTACACAGATACGCAGTATTTT.

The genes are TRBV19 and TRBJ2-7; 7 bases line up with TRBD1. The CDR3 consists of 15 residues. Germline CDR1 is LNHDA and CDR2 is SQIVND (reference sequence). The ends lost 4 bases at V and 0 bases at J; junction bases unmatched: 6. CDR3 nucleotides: TGTGCCAGTAGTAAGGGACAGCCTAGCTCCTACGAGCAGTACTTC. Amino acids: CASSKGQPSSYEQYF.

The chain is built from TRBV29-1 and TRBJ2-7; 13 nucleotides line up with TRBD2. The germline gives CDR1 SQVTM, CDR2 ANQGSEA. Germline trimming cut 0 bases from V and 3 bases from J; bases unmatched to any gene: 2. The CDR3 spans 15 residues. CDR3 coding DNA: TGCAGCGTTGAAGACGGGACTAGCGGGAACTACGAGCAGTACTTC. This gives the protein CSVEDGTSGNYEQYF.

Here the CDR3 DNA reads TGTGCCAGCAGCCCCCACCCCCCCGGAGATACGCAGTATTTT. Translating it yields CASSPHPPGDTQYF. The chain recombines TRBV9 with TRBJ2-3, with D uncertain. The CDR3 totals 14 residues. Germline V gives CDR1 SGDLS, CDR2 YYNGEE. The V gene lost 4 bases and the J gene lost 5 bases, with 14 bases spanning the gap.

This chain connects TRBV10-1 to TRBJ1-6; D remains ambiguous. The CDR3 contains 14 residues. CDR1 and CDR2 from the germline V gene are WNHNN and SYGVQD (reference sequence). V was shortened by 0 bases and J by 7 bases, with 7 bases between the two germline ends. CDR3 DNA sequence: TGCGCCAGCAGTGAGTCGCAGATGAATTCACCCCTCCACTTT. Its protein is CASSESQMNSPLHF.

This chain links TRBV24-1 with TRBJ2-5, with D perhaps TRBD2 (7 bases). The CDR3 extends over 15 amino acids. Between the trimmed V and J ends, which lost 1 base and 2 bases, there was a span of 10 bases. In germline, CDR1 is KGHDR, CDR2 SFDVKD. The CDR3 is CATSDLQGGQETQYF. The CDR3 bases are TGTGCCACCAGTGATTTACAGGGAGGGCAAGAGACCCAGTACTTC.

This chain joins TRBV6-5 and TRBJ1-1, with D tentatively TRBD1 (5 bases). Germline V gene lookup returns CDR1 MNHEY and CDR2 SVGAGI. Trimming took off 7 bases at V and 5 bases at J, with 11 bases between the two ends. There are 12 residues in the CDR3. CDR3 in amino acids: CASIPRGTEAFF. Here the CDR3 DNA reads TGTGCCAGCATTCCACGGGGGACTGAAGCTTTCTTT.

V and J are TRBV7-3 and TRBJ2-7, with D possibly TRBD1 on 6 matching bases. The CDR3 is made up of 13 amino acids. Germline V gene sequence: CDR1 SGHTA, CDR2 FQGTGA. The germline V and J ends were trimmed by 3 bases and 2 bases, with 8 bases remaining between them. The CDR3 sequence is CASSLDSPYEQYF. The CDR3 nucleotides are TGTGCCAGCAGCTTGGACAGCCCCTACGAGCAGTACTTC.

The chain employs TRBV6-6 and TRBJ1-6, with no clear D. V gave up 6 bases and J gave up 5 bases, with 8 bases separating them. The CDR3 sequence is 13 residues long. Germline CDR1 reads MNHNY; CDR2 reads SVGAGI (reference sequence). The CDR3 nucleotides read TGTGCCAGCAGGCGGGAGAATAATTCACCCCTCCACTTT. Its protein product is CASRRENNSPLHF.

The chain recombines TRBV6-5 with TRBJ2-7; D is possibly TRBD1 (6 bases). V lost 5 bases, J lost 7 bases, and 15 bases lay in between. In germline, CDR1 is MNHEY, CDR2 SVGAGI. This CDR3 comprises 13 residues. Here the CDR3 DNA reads TGTGCCAGCAGTACCGGGACAAAGGGGGAGCAGTACTTC. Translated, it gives CASSTGTKGEQYF.

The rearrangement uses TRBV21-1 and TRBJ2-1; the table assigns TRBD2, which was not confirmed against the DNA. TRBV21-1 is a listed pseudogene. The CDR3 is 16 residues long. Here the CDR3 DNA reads TGTGCCAGCAGCAAAGGGCAACTAGCGGGTGGCAATGAGCAGTTCTTC. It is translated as CASSKGQLAGGNEQFF.

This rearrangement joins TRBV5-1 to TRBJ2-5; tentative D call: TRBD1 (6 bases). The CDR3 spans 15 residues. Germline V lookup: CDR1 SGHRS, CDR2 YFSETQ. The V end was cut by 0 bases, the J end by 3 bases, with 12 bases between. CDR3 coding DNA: TGCGCCAGCAGCTTGGGGGGTAACAGGGAAGAGACCCAGTACTTC. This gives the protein CASSLGGNREETQYF.

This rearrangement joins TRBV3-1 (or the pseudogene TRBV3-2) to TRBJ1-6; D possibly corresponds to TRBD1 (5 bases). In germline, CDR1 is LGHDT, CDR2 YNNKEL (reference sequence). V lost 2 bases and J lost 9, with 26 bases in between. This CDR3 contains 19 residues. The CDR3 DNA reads TGTGCCAGCAGCCAAAAAAAGACAGCTTTGCTAGGGTCTCGTTCACCCCTCCACTTT. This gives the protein CASSQKKTALLGSRSPLHF.

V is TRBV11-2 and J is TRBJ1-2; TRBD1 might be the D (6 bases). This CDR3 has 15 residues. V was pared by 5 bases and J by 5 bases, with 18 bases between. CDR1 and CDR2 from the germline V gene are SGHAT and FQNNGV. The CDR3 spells CASSPTGTGKYGYTF. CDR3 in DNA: TGTGCCAGCAGCCCTACGGGAACAGGGAAGTATGGCTACACCTTC.

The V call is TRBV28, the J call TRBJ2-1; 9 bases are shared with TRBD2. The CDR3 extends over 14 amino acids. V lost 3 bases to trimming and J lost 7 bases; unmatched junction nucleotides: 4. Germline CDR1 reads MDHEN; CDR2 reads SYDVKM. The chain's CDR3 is CASSFGLARNEQFF. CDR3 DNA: TGTGCCAGCAGTTTCGGACTAGCGAGAAATGAGCAGTTCTTC.

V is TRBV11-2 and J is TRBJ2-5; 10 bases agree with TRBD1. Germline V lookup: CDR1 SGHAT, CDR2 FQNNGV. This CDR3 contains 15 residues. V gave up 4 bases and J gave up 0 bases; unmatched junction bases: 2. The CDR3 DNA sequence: TGTGCCAGCAGCTCGGACAGGGGGTACCAAGAGACCCAGTACTTC. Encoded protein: CASSSDRGYQETQYF.

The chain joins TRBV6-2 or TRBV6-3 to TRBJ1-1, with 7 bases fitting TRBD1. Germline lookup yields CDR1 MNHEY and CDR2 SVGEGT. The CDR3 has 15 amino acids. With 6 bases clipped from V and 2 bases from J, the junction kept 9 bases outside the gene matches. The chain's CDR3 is CASSQPHRGNTEAFF. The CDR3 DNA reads TGTGCCAGCAGCCAACCCCACAGGGGAAACACTGAAGCTTTCTTT.

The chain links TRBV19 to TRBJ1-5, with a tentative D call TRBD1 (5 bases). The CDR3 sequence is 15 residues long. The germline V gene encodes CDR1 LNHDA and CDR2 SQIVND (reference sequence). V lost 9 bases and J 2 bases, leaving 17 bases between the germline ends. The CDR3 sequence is CASVPMAGGNQPQHF. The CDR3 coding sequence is TGTGCCAGCGTCCCTATGGCGGGGGGCAATCAGCCCCAGCATTTT.

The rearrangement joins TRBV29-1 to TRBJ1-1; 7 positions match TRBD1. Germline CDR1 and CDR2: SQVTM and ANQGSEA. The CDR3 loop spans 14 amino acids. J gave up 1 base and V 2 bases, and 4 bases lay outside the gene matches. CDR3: CSVERGPGNTEAFF. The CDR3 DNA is TGCAGCGTTGAAAGGGGGCCAGGGAACACTGAAGCTTTCTTT.

CDR3 residues: CASSVGQGDEQFF. In DNA form, the CDR3 reads TGTGCCAGCAGCGTAGGACAGGGGGATGAGCAGTTCTTC. The chain links TRBV9 to TRBJ2-1, with 9 bases matching TRBD1. The ends lost 0 bases at V and 8 bases at J; junction bases unmatched: 0. The length of the CDR3 is 13 residues. Germline-derived CDR1 and CDR2 are SGDLS and YYNGEE. The full variable domain, rest sourced from reference TRBV9 and TRBJ2-1, is DSGVTQTPKHLITATGQRVTLRCSPRSGDLSVYWYQQSLDQGLQFLIQYYNGEERAKGNILERFSAQQFPDLHSELNLSSLELGDSALYFCASSVGQGDEQFFGPGTRLTVL.

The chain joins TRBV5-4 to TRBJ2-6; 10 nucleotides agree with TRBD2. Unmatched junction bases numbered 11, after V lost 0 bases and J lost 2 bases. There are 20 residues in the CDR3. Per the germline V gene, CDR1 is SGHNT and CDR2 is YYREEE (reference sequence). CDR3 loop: CASSLGGFLAGGAGANVLTF. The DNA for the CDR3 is TGTGCCAGCAGCTTGGGGGGCTTCTTAGCGGGAGGTGCTGGGGCCAACGTCCTGACTTTC. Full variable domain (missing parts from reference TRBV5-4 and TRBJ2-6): ETGVTQSPTHLIKTRGQQVTLRCSSQSGHNTVSWYQQALGQGPQFIFQYYREEENGRGNFPPRFSGLQFPNYSSELNVNALELDDSALYLCASSLGGFLAGGAGANVLTFGAGSRLTVL.

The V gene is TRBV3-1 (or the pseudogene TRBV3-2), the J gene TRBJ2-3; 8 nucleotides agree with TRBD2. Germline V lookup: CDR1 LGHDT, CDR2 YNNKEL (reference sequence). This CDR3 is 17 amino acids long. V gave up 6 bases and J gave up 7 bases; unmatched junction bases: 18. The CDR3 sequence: CASSLSSTGTSRNTQYF. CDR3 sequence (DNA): TGTGCCAGCAGTCTTAGTAGCACCGGGACTAGTCGCAATACGCAGTATTTT.

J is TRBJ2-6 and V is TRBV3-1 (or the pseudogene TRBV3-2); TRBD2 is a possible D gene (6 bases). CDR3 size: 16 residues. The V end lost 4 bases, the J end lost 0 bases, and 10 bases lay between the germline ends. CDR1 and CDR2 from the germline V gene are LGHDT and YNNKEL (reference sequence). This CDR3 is CASSRGVNSGANVLTF. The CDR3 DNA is TGTGCCAGCAGCCGGGGGGTAAACTCTGGGGCCAACGTCCTGACTTTC.